The 27 T cell receptor beta chains presented below share a single source sample, sequenced in a study of blood T cell repertoires in COVID-19. TCRdb keeps only in-frame clones here, not all; method: immunoSEQ multiplex PCR. Found here are about 190,000 clones, almost 90% of them singletons; the top ten hold about 0.66%. Sequenced sample: peripheral blood. These receptors were collected from a man over 45 with acute or convalescent COVID-19.

This rearrangement joins TRBV6-5 to TRBJ2-7; 10 bases fit TRBD2. The CDR3 extends over 14 amino acids. V trimming: 6 bases; J trimming: 5 bases; junction bases outside the gene matches: 7. Germline assignment: CDR1 MNHEY and CDR2 SVGAGI. CDR3 nucleotide sequence: TGTGCCAGCAGAGATAGCGGGAGGAGCCACGAGCAGTACTTC. Translating gives CASRDSGRSHEQYF.

The V gene is TRBV6-1, the J gene TRBJ1-5; the D gene is possibly TRBD1 (5 bases). This CDR3 has 15 amino acids. V was cut by 2 bases and J by 2 bases, with 10 bases left in between. The germline CDR1 and CDR2 sequences are MNHNS and SASEGT. CDR3 residues: CASSEFPRGNQPQHF. The CDR3 DNA reads TGTGCCAGCAGTGAATTCCCCAGGGGCAATCAGCCCCAGCATTTT.

V is TRBV27 and J is TRBJ2-2, with 13 nucleotides matching TRBD2. Losses at the gene ends were 7 bases for V and 7 bases for J; bases not matched to a gene: 9. The CDR3 covers 16 residues. The germline V gene encodes CDR1 MNHEY and CDR2 SMNVEV (reference sequence). Here the CDR3 DNA reads TGTGCCAGCACCCAGGGGACTAGCGGGATCGGCGGGGAGCTGTTTTTT. Its protein product is CASTQGTSGIGGELFF.

The gene calls are TRBV5-6 and TRBJ1-4; a weak D match, TRBD1 (6 bases). The CDR3 sequence is 14 residues long. Germline CDR1 reads SGHDT; CDR2 reads YYEEEE. Trimming left V 2 bases short and J 7 bases short, with 12 bases between. CDR3 sequence reads: CASSFGTTGEKLFF. The CDR3 nucleotides are TGTGCCAGCAGCTTTGGGACAACCGGTGAAAAACTGTTTTTT.

The chain employs TRBV10-1 and TRBJ1-5; 8 positions match TRBD1. Germline V gene sequence: CDR1 WNHNN, CDR2 SYGVQD (reference sequence). V trimming: 6 bases; J trimming: 3 bases; junction bases outside the gene matches: 7. The CDR3 loop spans 15 amino acids. The CDR3 DNA reads TGCGCCAGCAGCCTGACAGGGGCTCACAATCAGCCCCAGCATTTT. Its protein is CASSLTGAHNQPQHF.

The chain is built from TRBV27 and TRBJ1-2, with TRBD1 as a possible D gene (6 bases). The CDR3 consists of 14 residues. V lost 6 bases to trimming and J lost 4 bases, with 15 bases between them. Germline-derived CDR1 and CDR2 are MNHEY and SMNVEV (reference sequence). The CDR3 loop reads CASRPGVKGYGYTF. For the CDR3, the DNA is TGTGCCAGCAGACCAGGGGTTAAGGGCTATGGCTACACCTTC.

V and J are TRBV7-2 and TRBJ1-5; D unclear. Germline lookup yields CDR1 SGHTA and CDR2 FQGNSA. V was pared by 0 bases and J by 3 bases, with 9 bases between. The CDR3 runs 15 residues. CDR3 DNA: TGTGCCAGCAGCTTAGCGTCCCAGAACAATCAGCCCCAGCATTTT. This gives the protein CASSLASQNNQPQHF.

V and J are TRBV7-6 and TRBJ1-3, with 8 bases aligning to TRBD1. The CDR3 has 17 residues. The trim removed 1 base at V and 4 bases at J, leaving 9 bases unmatched. Germline-derived CDR1 and CDR2 are SGHVS and FNYEAQ. This chain's CDR3 is CASSLGQGATAGNTIYF. For the CDR3, the DNA is TGTGCCAGCAGCTTAGGTCAGGGGGCTACAGCGGGAAACACCATATATTTT.

The chain uses TRBV27 and TRBJ2-7; 9 nucleotides agree with TRBD2. Germline assignment: CDR1 MNHEY and CDR2 SMNVEV (reference sequence). This CDR3 has 12 amino acids. Trimming took 8 bases from V and 12 from J; bases not matched to a gene: 11. CDR3 sequence reads: CASGLSGSTVYF. Written as DNA, the CDR3 is TGTGCCAGCGGCCTTAGCGGGAGTACGGTGTACTTC.

The chain carries TRBV19 and TRBJ1-4; D call uncertain. The length of the CDR3 is 12 residues. From germline, CDR1 is LNHDA and CDR2 SQIVND (reference sequence). V lost 5 bases and J 8 bases, leaving 9 bases between the germline ends. The chain's CDR3 is CASSSVQEKLFF. CDR3 bases: TGTGCCAGTAGTTCCGTACAGGAAAAACTGTTTTTT.

This chain connects TRBV7-8 to TRBJ2-3, with 12 bases aligning to TRBD2. The germline V gene has CDR1 SGHVS and CDR2 FQNEAQ. After removal of 6 bases from V and 3 bases from J, the junction contained 4 bases not matched to a gene. The CDR3 totals 15 residues. The chain's CDR3 is CASSSGLAGTDTQYF. CDR3 DNA: TGTGCCAGCAGTTCCGGACTAGCGGGGACAGATACGCAGTATTTT. Full variable domain (missing parts from reference TRBV7-8 and TRBJ2-3): GAGVSQSPRYKVAKRGQDVALRCDPISGHVSLFWYQQALGQGPEFLTYFQNEAQLDKSGLPSDRFFAERPEGSVSTLKIQRTQQEDSAVYLCASSSGLAGTDTQYFGPGTRLTVL.

This sequence joins TRBV6-5 and TRBJ1-1; TRBD1 agrees at 11 bases. In germline, CDR1 is MNHEY, CDR2 SVGAGI. J lost 10 bases, V lost 9 bases, and 7 bases had no gene match. The CDR3 is made up of 12 amino acids. The CDR3 loop reads CASGQGAPGAFF. Here the CDR3 DNA reads TGTGCCAGTGGACAGGGGGCGCCCGGAGCTTTCTTT.

This chain links TRBV10-1 with TRBJ2-5, with 7 bases lining up with TRBD1. V lost 6 bases to trimming and J lost 2 bases; unmatched junction nucleotides: 3. Germline V CDR1 and CDR2: WNHNN, SYGVQD (reference sequence). The length of the CDR3 is 13 residues. CDR3 protein: CASSPGQQETQYF. CDR3 nucleotide sequence: TGCGCCAGCAGCCCGGGACAGCAAGAGACCCAGTACTTC.

J is TRBJ2-2 and V is TRBV18; D may be TRBD1 (5 bases). The CDR3 length is 16 residues. Germline V gives CDR1 KGHSH, CDR2 LQKENI. With 3 bases removed from V and 1 base from J, the gap between germline ends came to 12 bases. The DNA for the CDR3 is TGTGCCAGCTCACCCCAGTCAGGGATGAACACCGGGGAGCTGTTTTTT. Translation: CASSPQSGMNTGELFF.

The chain joins TRBV5-8 to TRBJ1-5, with a tentative D call TRBD1 (5 bases). Per the germline V gene, CDR1 is SGHTS and CDR2 is YDEGEE. This CDR3 comprises 17 residues. V lost 6 bases, J lost 4 bases, and 23 bases lay in between. The CDR3 region has the DNA TGTGCCAGCACCCCCGACGGGTGGGGGGGGGTAAATCAGCCCCAGCATTTT. It yields the protein CASTPDGWGGVNQPQHF.

This clone came up once. The chain has TRBV6-5 and TRBJ2-1; possibly TRBD1 for D (6 bases). CDR3 length: 13 amino acids. Germline V gene lookup returns CDR1 MNHEY and CDR2 SVGAGI. Trimming removed 4 bases at V and 3 bases at J, with 7 bases between. CDR3 protein: CASSLDSYNEQFF. DNA for the CDR3: TGTGCCAGCAGTTTGGACAGCTACAATGAGCAGTTCTTC.

This clone was recorded many times. This sequence joins TRBV2 and TRBJ1-2; D remains ambiguous. The ends were cut back, 6 bases at V and 8 bases at J, with 10 bases in the middle. This CDR3 has 11 residues. Germline V CDR1 and CDR2: SNHLY, FYNNEI. Written as DNA, the CDR3 is TGTGCCAGCAGGGACTTGGGGGGCTACACCTTC. The encoded protein is CASRDLGGYTF.

This clone was picked up one time. The chain joins TRBV10-3 to TRBJ1-5; D is unclear. The V gene's germline CDR1 is ENHRY and CDR2 SYGVKD. CDR3 length: 13 residues. V lost 3 bases and J lost 7, with 10 bases in between. The CDR3 protein is CAISDQTLQPQHF. In DNA form, the CDR3 reads TGTGCCATCAGTGACCAGACTTTGCAGCCCCAGCATTTT.

The rearrangement joins TRBV29-1 to TRBJ2-1; a weak D match, TRBD2 (6 bases). This CDR3 has 12 amino acids. Germline CDR1 reads SQVTM; CDR2 reads ANQGSEA. V lost 0 bases and J lost 8, with 8 bases in between. CDR3 DNA sequence: TGCAGCGTTGAAGATAGGAGGGATGAGCAGTTCTTC. It codes for CSVEDRRDEQFF.

This chain joins TRBV12-3 or TRBV12-4 and TRBJ2-3, with D maybe TRBD1 (6 bases). The CDR3 loop spans 13 amino acids. With 6 bases removed from V and 1 base from J, the gap between germline ends came to 8 bases. CDR3 DNA: TGTGCCAGCAGGAGGACAGGCACAGATACGCAGTATTTT. Its protein is CASRRTGTDTQYF.

The rearrangement links TRBV7-2 to TRBJ2-5; TRBD1 matches at 10 bases. V shed 5 bases, J shed 5 bases, and the junction held 17 bases outside the gene matches. Germline-derived CDR1 and CDR2 are SGHTA and FQGNSA. The CDR3 is made up of 18 amino acids. This chain's CDR3 is CASSSGTGVPGPWETQYF. The CDR3 DNA reads TGTGCCAGCAGCAGCGGGACAGGGGTTCCAGGCCCCTGGGAGACCCAGTACTTC.

The J gene is TRBJ1-2, the V gene TRBV6-1; no firm D call. This CDR3 region has 13 residues. V lost 3 bases to trimming and J lost 4 bases, with 9 bases between them. CDR1 MNHNS and CDR2 SASEGT come from the germline V gene. DNA of the CDR3: TGTGCCAGCAGTGAGGCGGGGTTCTATGGCTACACCTTC. It specifies CASSEAGFYGYTF.

This sequence joins TRBV3-1 (or the pseudogene TRBV3-2) and TRBJ2-7, with TRBD1 identical over 8 bases. V shed 6 bases, J shed 6 bases, and the junction held 4 bases outside the gene matches. The CDR3 loop spans 12 amino acids. Germline loops: CDR1 LGHDT, CDR2 YNNKEL (reference sequence). CDR3 bases: TGTGCCAGCAGGCAGACAGGGGCCGAGCAGTACTTC. It specifies CASRQTGAEQYF.

The rearrangement joins TRBV19 to TRBJ1-2, with D unresolved. The germline V and J ends were trimmed by 2 bases and 3 bases, with 13 bases remaining between them. The CDR3 runs to 15 residues. Germline CDR1 LNHDA, CDR2 SQIVND (reference sequence). This chain's CDR3 is CASSIINQAHYGYTF. In nucleotides, the CDR3 is TGTGCCAGTAGTATAATTAATCAGGCCCACTATGGCTACACCTTC.

This sequence joins TRBV27 and TRBJ2-1; TRBD1 matches 7 bases. V trimming: 6 bases; J trimming: 4 bases; junction bases outside the gene matches: 3. The CDR3 has 13 amino acids. Germline V lookup: CDR1 MNHEY, CDR2 SMNVEV (reference sequence). The CDR3 protein is CASRQTGYNEQFF. The CDR3, as DNA: TGTGCCAGCAGACAGACAGGGTACAATGAGCAGTTCTTC.

V is TRBV6-5 and J is TRBJ2-7, with D possibly TRBD1 on 5 matching bases. Germline loops: CDR1 MNHEY, CDR2 SVGAGI. The CDR3 sequence is 14 residues long. V lost 2 bases and J 4 bases, leaving 12 bases between the germline ends. The CDR3 DNA sequence: TGTGCCAGCAGTTACGGGGCAGGCGGATACGAGCAGTACGTC. Translating it yields CASSYGAGGYEQYV.

The V and J genes are TRBV3-1 (or the pseudogene TRBV3-2) and TRBJ2-1, with D possibly TRBD2 on 6 matching bases. The germline V gene has CDR1 LGHDT and CDR2 YNNKEL (reference sequence). This CDR3 has 12 amino acids. Trimming shortened V by 3 bases and J by 12 bases, and 12 bases separated the two germline ends. This chain's CDR3 is CASSQSRGRQFF. The CDR3 nucleotides are TGTGCCAGCAGCCAGTCGCGGGGCAGGCAGTTCTTC.